The 13 T cell receptor beta chains listed next were all sequenced from one sample in a study of T cell clonality in common variable immunodeficiency. TCRdb keeps only in-frame clones here, not all; method: immunoSEQ multiplex PCR. Listed for the sample are tens of thousands of clones, none seen a single time. Material for sequencing was peripheral blood mononuclear cells. The receptor set was obtained from a person aged 18 to 75 in good health.

Many counts were recorded for this clone. The observed sequence ends 3 residues before the CDR3 terminus, with the missing tail filled in from the germline J gene. The chain couples TRBV5-1 to TRBJ2-6, with 8 bases aligning to TRBD1. CDR1 is SGHRS and CDR2 is YFSETQ in the germline V gene. The CDR3 is 14 residues long. CDR3 DNA (partial): TGCGCCAGCAGCTCTCCCCTTACAGGGGGAGTC. Encoded protein: CASSSPLTGGV. The whole CDR3 sequence is CASSSPLTGGVLTF. Full variable domain (remainder filled in from reference TRBV5-1 and TRBJ2-6): KAGVTQTPRYLIKTRGQQVTLSCSPISGHRSVSWYQQTPGQGLQFLFEYFSETQRNKGNFPGRFSGRQFSNSRSEMNVSTLELGDSALYLCASSSPLTGGVLTFGAGSRLTVL.

In this sample, this clone turned up many times. Read coverage stops 3 residues before the CDR3 terminus; the germline J gene supplies the remainder. The V and J genes are TRBV2 and TRBJ2-3; D is possibly TRBD1 (5 bases). Trimming removed 7 bases at V and 3 bases at J, with 17 bases between. The CDR3 is 15 residues long. Germline V lookup: CDR1 SNHLY, CDR2 FYNNEI. CDR3 DNA (partial): TGTGCCAGCACTTTCAGGGATTTGATTACAGATACG. It translates to CASTFRDLITDT. The full CDR3 protein is CASTFRDLITDTQYF.

This clone was recorded at least ten times. The CDR3 is cut off 3 residues early in the read; its end comes from the germline J gene. The V gene is TRBV7-2, the J gene TRBJ2-2; 9 positions match TRBD2. Trimming at V came to 5 bases and at J to 4 bases, leaving 5 bases not matched to a gene. Germline V gene lookup returns CDR1 SGHTA and CDR2 FQGNSA. This CDR3 has 15 amino acids. The CDR3 bases that were read are TGTGCCAGCAGCCCTCGACTAGCGGCCACCGGGGAG. This gives the protein CASSPRLAATGE. The CDR3 reads in full as CASSPRLAATGELFF.

This clone was seen repeatedly, ten times or more. The missing CDR3 end, 3 residues past where the read stops, is filled in from the germline J gene. The chain uses TRBV20-1 and TRBJ2-1; 9 nucleotides align to TRBD1. V gave up 5 bases and J gave up 7 bases; unmatched junction bases: 15. Germline lookup yields CDR1 DFQATT and CDR2 SNEGSKA (reference sequence). The CDR3 consists of 16 residues. CDR3 DNA (partial): TGCAGTGCTCAACCCGTACAGGGGGCAGTTGGGAATGAG. Translated, it gives CSAQPVQGAVGNE. The full CDR3 protein reads CSAQPVQGAVGNEQFF.

This clone was observed many times. The sequenced fragment ends 3 residues before the CDR3 boundary, so the rest is inferred from the germline J gene. V is TRBV19 and J is TRBJ2-2, with a tentative D call TRBD1 (5 bases). The germline gives CDR1 LNHDA, CDR2 SQIVND (reference sequence). This CDR3 has 15 amino acids. Between the trimmed V and J ends, which lost 4 bases and 5 bases, there was a span of 14 bases. The part of the CDR3 DNA that was read is TGTGCCAGTAGTAACCCGCCCAGGGTTACCGGGGAG. It codes for CASSNPPRVTGE. The whole CDR3 sequence is CASSNPPRVTGELFF.

The table lists this clone with many counts. The read stops 3 residues short of the end of the CDR3; the missing end is completed from the germline J gene. The chain uses TRBV28 and TRBJ2-7; TRBD1 agrees at 10 bases. Germline CDR1 is MDHEN and CDR2 is SYDVKM. Germline trimming cut 4 bases from V and 1 base from J; bases unmatched to any gene: 10. This CDR3 contains 17 residues. The CDR3 sequence is CASSSPLTGGASYEQYF. The CDR3 DNA, read in part, is TGTGCCAGCAGTTCGCCCCTGACAGGGGGCGCTTCCTACGAG.

This clone was found many times. Coverage ceases 3 residues before the CDR3 finishes, and the germline J gene fills in the end. V and J are TRBV5-4 and TRBJ2-7, with 9 nucleotides matching TRBD2. V shed 4 bases, J shed 5 bases, and the junction held 7 bases outside the gene matches. Germline V gene sequence: CDR1 SGHNT, CDR2 YYREEE (reference sequence). This CDR3 comprises 14 residues. CDR3 protein: CASSVGLAINEQYF. Partial CDR3 DNA: TGTGCCAGCAGCGTCGGACTAGCGATCAACGAG.

This clone came up many times. The CDR3 is cut off 3 residues early in the read; its end comes from the germline J gene. The rearrangement links TRBV20-1 to TRBJ1-6, with 7 bases that match TRBD1. The germline CDR1 and CDR2 sequences are DFQATT and SNEGSKA (reference sequence). This CDR3 is 16 amino acids long. V lost 0 bases, J lost 10 bases, and 12 bases stayed unmatched. The sequenced part of the CDR3 DNA is TGCAGTGCTAGAGATCGTGGGGACAGTTCCGGATCACCC. Translating it yields CSARDRGDSSGSP. The entire CDR3 is CSARDRGDSSGSPLHF.

In its sample, this clone was seen many times. The CDR3 extends 3 residues past the end of the read, so its final part is completed from the germline J gene. J is TRBJ1-4 and V is TRBV19; 8 nucleotides align to TRBD1. The junction had 9 bases not matched to a gene; V was cut back by 6 bases and J by 3 bases. This CDR3 has 16 amino acids. The germline V gene has CDR1 LNHDA and CDR2 SQIVND (reference sequence). The CDR3 protein is CASSPGGRGANEKLFF. The CDR3 DNA, read in part, is TGTGCCAGTAGCCCAGGGGGCAGGGGTGCTAATGAAAAA.

A note on this clone: The read ends 3 residues shy of where the CDR3 ends; the end is completed using the germline J gene. The chain employs TRBV11-1 and TRBJ2-3; 7 bases match TRBD2. Germline CDR1 is SGHAT and CDR2 is FQDESV (reference sequence). This CDR3 has 14 residues. Trimming took 5 bases from V and 6 from J; bases not matched to a gene: 8. This CDR3 is CASSPREIEDTQYF. CDR3 DNA, as far as it was read: TGTGCCAGCAGCCCGCGGGAGATTGAGGATACG.

The sample holds many counts of this clone. Germline is not matched at one junction end, which may reflect a read error. The CDR3 loop is CASSQDRGSGMGTDTQYF. Partial CDR3 DNA: TGCGCCAGCAGCCAAGATCGAGGTAGCGGGATGGGCACAGATACG. The genes are TRBV4-2 and TRBJ2-3; 8 bases line up with TRBD2. The read stops 3 residues short of the end of the CDR3; the missing end is completed from the germline J gene. The CDR3 extends over 18 amino acids. Germline V gives CDR1 LGHNA, CDR2 YNFKEQ.

This clone was recorded many times. The read comes to an end 3 residues before the CDR3 does, leaving the germline J gene to fill in the end. The J gene is TRBJ2-5, the V gene TRBV5-1; D is unresolved. The CDR3 runs to 15 residues. Germline V lookup: CDR1 SGHRS, CDR2 YFSETQ. The V gene lost 1 base and the J gene lost 0 bases, with 10 bases spanning the gap. CDR3 residues: CASSLWSSDQETQYF. CDR3 DNA (partial): TGCGCCAGCAGCTTGTGGTCGTCAGACCAAGAGACC.

This clone was detected many times. The CDR3 end falls 3 residues outside the read, so it is completed with the germline J gene. The chain uses TRBV7-2 and TRBJ2-3; possibly TRBD1 for D (5 bases). The CDR3 has 14 residues. Germline values: CDR1 SGHTA, CDR2 FQGNSA. CDR3 residues: CASSLGQGGFAQYF. The covered CDR3 bases are TGTGCCAGCAGCTTAGGGCAGGGTGGATTTGCG.